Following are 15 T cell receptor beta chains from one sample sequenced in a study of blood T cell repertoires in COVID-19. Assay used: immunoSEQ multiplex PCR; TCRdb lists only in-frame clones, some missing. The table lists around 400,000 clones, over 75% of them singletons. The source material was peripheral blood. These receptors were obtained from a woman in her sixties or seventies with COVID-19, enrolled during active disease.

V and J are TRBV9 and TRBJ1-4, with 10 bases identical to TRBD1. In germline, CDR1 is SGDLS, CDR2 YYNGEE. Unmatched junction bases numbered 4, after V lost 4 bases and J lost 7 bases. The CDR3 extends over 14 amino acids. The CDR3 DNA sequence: TGTGCCAGCAGCCCCCGGGACAGGGGTGAAAAACTGTTTTTT. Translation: CASSPRDRGEKLFF.

This CDR3 is CASSARTGEFQPQHF. CDR3 DNA sequence: TGTGCCAGCAGCGCACGGACAGGGGAATTCCAGCCCCAGCATTTT. The V and J genes are TRBV11-2 and TRBJ1-5; 9 positions match TRBD1. This CDR3 comprises 15 residues. Germline CDR1 reads SGHAT; CDR2 reads FQNNGV. Trimming cost V 5 bases and J 7 bases; bases outside gene matches: 9.

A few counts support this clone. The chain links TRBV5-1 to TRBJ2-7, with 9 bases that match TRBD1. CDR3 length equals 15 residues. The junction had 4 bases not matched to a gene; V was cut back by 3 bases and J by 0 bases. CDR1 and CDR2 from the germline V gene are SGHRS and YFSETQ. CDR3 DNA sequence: TGCGCCAGCAGCTCTGGGACAGGGCTCTCCTACGAGCAGTACTTC. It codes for CASSSGTGLSYEQYF.

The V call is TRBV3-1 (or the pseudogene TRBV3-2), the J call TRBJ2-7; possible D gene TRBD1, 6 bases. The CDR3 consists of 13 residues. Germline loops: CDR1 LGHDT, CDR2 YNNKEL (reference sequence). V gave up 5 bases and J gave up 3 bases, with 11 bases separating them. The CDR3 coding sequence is TGTGCCAGCAGCATACAGGGATACTACGAGCAGTACTTC. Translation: CASSIQGYYEQYF.

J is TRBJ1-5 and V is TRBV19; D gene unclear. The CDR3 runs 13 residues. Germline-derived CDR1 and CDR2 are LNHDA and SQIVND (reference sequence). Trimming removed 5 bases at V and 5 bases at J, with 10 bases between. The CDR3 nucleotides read TGTGCCAGTAGTGCGGAGGCATATCAGCCCCAGCATTTT. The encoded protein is CASSAEAYQPQHF.

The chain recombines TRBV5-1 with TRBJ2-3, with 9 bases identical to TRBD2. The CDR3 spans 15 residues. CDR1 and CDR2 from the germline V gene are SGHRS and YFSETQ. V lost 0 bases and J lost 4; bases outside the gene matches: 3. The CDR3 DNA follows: TGCGCCAGCAGCTTGGATGGCGGGAGGGCAGATACGCAGTATTTT. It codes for CASSLDGGRADTQYF.

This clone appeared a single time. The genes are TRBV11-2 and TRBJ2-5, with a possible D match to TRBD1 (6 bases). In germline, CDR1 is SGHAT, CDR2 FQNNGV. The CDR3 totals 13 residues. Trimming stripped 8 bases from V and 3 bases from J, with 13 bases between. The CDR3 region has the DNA TGTGCCAGCCTCCGGGCAGGGGAAGAGACCCAGTACTTC. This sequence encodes CASLRAGEETQYF.

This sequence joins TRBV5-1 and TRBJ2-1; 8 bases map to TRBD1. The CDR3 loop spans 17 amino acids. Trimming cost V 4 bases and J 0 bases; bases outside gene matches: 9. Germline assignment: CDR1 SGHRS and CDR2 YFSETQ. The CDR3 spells CASSPWTGKSSYNEQFF. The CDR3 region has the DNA TGCGCCAGCAGCCCCTGGACAGGGAAAAGCTCCTACAATGAGCAGTTCTTC.

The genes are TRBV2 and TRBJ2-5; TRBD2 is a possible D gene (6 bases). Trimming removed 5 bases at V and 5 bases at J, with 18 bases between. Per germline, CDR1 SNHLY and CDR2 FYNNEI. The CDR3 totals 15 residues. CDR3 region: CASSPIGTASETQYF. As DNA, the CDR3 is TGTGCCAGCAGTCCAATCGGGACTGCTTCTGAGACCCAGTACTTC.

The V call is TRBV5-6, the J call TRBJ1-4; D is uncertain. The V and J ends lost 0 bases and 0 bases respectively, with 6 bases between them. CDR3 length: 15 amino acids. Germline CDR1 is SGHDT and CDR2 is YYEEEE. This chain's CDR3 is CASSLVTTTNEKLFF. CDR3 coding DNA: TGTGCCAGCAGCTTGGTGACAACAACTAATGAAAAACTGTTTTTT.

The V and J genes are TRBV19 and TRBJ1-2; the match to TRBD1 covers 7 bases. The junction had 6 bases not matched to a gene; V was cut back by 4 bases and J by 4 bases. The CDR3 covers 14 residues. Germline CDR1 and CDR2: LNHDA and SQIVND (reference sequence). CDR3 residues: CASSKTGTAYGYTF. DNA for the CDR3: TGTGCCAGTAGTAAAACCGGGACAGCCTATGGCTACACCTTC.

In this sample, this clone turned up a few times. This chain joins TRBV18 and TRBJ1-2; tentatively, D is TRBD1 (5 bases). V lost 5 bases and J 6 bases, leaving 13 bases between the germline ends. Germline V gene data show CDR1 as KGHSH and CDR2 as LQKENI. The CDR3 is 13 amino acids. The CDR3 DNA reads TGTGCCAGCTCATCGACAGTTACCGATGGCTACACCTTC. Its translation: CASSSTVTDGYTF.

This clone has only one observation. CDR3 amino acids: CASSQARTGAARTEAFF. The CDR3 DNA follows: TGCGCCAGCAGCCAAGCCCGGACAGGGGCGGCTAGGACTGAAGCTTTCTTT. This chain connects TRBV4-1 to TRBJ1-1; 9 positions agree with TRBD1. Germline V gives CDR1 MGHRA, CDR2 YSYEKL. The CDR3 length is 17 residues. With V trimmed by 1 base and J by 5 bases, 11 bases remained unmatched.

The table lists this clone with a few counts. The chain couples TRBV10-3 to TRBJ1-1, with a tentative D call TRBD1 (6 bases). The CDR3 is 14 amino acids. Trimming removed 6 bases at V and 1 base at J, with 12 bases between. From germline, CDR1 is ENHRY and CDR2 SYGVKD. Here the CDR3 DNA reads TGTGCCATCAGGATTGGACAGCAGAACACTGAAGCTTTCTTT. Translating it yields CAIRIGQQNTEAFF.

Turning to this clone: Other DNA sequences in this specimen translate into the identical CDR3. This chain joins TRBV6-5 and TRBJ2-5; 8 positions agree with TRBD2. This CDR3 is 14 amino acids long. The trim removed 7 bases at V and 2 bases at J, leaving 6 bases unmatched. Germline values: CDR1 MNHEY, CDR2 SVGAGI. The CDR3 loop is CASTRGGTQETQYF. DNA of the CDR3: TGTGCCAGCACCCGCGGGGGGACTCAAGAGACCCAGTACTTC.